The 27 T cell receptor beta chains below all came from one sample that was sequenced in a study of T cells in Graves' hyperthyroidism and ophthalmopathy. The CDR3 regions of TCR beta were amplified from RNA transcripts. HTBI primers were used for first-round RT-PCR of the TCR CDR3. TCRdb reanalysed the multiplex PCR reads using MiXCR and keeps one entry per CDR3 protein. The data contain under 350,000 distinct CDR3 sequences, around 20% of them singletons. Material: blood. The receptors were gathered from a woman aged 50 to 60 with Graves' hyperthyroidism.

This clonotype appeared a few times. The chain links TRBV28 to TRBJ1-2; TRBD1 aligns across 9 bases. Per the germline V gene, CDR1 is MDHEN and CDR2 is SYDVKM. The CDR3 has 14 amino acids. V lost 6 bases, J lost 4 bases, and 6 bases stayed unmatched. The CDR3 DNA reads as TGTGCCAGCAGGATTGAGACAGGGGGCTATGGCTACACCTTC. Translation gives CASRIETGGYGYTF.

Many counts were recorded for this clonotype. CDR3 region: CASSVTGMDTQYF. Here the CDR3 DNA reads TGTGCCAGCAGTGTGACCGGGATGGATACGCAGTATTTT. V and J are TRBV2 and TRBJ2-3; TRBD2 is a possible D gene (5 bases). With 4 bases removed from V and 6 bases from J, the gap between germline ends came to 11 bases. The CDR3 totals 13 residues. Germline V gene sequence: CDR1 SNHLY, CDR2 FYNNEI.

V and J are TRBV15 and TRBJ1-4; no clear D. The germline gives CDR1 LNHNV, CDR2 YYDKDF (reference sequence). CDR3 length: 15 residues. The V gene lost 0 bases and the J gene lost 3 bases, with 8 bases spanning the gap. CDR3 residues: CATSRDYRSNEKLFF. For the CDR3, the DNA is TGTGCCACCAGCAGAGATTACCGGTCTAATGAAAAACTGTTTTTT. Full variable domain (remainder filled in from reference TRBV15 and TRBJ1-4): DAMVIQNPRYQVTQFGKPVTLSCSQTLNHNVMYWYQQKSSQAPKLLFHYYDKDFNNEADTPDNFQSRRPNTSFCFLDIRSPGLGDTAMYLCATSRDYRSNEKLFFGSGTQLSVL.

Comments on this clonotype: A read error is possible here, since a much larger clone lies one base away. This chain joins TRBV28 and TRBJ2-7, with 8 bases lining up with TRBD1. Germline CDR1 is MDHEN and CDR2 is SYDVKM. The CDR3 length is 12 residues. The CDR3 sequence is CSSSDRGYEQYF. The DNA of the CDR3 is TGTTCCAGCAGCGACAGGGGCTACGAGCAGTACTTC.

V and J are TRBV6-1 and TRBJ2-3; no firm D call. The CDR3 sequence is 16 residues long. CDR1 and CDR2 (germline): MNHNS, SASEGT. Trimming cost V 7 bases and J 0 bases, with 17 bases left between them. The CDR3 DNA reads TGTGCCAGCACTGAGGAGAAGCGTCCTAGCACAGATACGCAGTATTTT. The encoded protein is CASTEEKRPSTDTQYF.

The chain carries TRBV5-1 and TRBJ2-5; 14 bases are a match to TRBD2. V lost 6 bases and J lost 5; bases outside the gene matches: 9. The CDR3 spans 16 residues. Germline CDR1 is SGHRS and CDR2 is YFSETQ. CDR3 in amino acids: CASTRLAGGLAETQYF. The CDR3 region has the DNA TGCGCCAGCACCCGACTAGCGGGGGGGCTAGCGGAGACCCAGTACTTC.

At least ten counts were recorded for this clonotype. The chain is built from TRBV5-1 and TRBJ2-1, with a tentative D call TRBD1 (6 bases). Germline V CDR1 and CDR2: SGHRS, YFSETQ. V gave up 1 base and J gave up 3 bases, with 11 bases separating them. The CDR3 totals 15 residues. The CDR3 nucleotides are TGCGCCAGCAGCTTGTCCGGGACACACTACAATGAGCAGTTCTTC. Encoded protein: CASSLSGTHYNEQFF. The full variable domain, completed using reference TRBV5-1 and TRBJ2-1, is KAGVTQTPRYLIKTRGQQVTLSCSPISGHRSVSWYQQTPGQGLQFLFEYFSETQRNKGNFPGRFSGRQFSNSRSEMNVSTLELGDSALYLCASSLSGTHYNEQFFGPGTRLTVL.

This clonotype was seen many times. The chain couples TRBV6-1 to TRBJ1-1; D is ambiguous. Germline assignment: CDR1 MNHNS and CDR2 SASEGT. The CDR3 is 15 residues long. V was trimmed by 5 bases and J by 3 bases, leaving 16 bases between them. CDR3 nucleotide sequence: TGTGCCAGCAGTTTGACCCCTCAGGAGGACACTGAAGCTTTCTTT. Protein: CASSLTPQEDTEAFF.

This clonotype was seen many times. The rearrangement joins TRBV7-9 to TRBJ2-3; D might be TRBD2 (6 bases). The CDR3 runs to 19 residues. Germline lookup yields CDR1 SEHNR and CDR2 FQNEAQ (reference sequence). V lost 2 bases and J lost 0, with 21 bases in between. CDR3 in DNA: TGTGCCAGCAGCTTACTGCTACTAGCTATGATTCGTAGCACAGATACGCAGTATTTT. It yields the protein CASSLLLLAMIRSTDTQYF.

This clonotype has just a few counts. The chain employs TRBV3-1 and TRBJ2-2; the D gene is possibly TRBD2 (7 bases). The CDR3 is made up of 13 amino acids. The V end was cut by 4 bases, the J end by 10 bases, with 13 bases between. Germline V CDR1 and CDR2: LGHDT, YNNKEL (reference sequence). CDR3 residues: CASSPIGGAELFF. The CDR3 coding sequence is TGTGCCAGCAGCCCCATTGGGGGGGCGGAGCTGTTTTTT.

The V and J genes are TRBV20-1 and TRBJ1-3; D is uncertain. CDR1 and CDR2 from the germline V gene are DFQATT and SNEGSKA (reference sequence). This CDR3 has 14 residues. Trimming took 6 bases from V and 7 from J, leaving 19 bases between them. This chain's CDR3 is CSALGSTGRNTIYF. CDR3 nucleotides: TGCAGTGCCCTTGGAAGTACCGGGCGGAACACCATATATTTT.

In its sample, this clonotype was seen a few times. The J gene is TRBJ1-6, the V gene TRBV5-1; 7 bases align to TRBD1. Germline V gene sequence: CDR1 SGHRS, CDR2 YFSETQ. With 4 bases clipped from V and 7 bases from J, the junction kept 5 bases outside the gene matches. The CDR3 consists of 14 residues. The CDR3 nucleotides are TGCGCCAGCAGCCACGGGACAGAGAATTCACCCCTCCACTTT. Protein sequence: CASSHGTENSPLHF.

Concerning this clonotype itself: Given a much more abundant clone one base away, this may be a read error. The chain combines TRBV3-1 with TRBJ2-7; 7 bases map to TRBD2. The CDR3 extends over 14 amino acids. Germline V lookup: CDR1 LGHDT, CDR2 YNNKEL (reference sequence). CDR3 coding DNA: TGTGTCAGCAGCCCAAGCGGGACCCCCTACGAGCAGTACTTC. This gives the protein CVSSPSGTPYEQYF.

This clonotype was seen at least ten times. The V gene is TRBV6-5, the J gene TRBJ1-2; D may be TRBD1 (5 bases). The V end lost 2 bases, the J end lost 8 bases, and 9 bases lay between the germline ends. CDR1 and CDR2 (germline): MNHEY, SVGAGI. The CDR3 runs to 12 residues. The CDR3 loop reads CASSYAGRGYTF. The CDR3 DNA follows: TGTGCCAGCAGTTACGCGGGGCGCGGCTACACCTTC.

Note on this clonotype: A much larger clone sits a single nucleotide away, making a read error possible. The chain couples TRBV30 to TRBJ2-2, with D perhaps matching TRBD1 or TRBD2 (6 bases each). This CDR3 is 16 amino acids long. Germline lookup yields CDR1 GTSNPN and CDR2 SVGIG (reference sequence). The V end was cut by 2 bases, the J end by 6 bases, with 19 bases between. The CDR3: CAWSLTRTRGAGELFF. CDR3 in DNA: TGTGCCTGGAGTCTCACCAGGACAAGGGGGGCCGGGGAGCTGTTTTTT.

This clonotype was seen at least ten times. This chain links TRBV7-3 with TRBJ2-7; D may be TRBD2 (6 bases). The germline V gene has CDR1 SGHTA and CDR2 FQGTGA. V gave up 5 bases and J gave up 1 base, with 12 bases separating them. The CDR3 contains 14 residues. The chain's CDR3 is CASSPGSGSYEQYF. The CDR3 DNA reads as TGTGCCAGCAGCCCCGGGAGCGGATCCTACGAGCAGTACTTC.

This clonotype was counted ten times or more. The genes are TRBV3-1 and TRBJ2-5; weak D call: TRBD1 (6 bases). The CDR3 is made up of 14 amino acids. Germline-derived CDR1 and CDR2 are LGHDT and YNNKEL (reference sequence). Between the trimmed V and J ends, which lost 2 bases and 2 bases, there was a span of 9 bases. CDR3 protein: CASSQNDRQETQYF. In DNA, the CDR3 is TGTGCCAGCAGCCAAAATGACAGGCAAGAGACCCAGTACTTC.

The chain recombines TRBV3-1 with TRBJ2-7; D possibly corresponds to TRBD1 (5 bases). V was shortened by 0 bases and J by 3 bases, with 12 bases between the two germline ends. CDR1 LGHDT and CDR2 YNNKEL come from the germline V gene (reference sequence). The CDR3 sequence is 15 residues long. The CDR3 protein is CASSQDPGRDYEQYF. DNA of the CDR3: TGTGCCAGCAGCCAAGATCCTGGCAGGGACTACGAGCAGTACTTC.

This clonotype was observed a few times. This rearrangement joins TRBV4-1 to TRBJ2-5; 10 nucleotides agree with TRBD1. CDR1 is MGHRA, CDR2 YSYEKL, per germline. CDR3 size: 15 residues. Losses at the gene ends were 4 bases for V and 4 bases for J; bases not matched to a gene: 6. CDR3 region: CASSLTGTGVETQYF. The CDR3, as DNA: TGCGCCAGCAGCCTAACCGGGACAGGGGTAGAGACCCAGTACTTC.

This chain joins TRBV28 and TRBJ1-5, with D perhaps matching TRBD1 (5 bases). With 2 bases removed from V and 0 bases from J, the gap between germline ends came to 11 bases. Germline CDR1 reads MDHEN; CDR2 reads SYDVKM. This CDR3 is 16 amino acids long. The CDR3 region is CASSLAGIHSNQPQHF. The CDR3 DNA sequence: TGTGCCAGCAGTTTAGCAGGGATCCATAGCAATCAGCCCCAGCATTTT.

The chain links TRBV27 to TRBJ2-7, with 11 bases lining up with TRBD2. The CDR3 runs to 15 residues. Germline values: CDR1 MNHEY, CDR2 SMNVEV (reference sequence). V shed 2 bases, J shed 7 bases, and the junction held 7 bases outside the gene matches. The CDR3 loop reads CASSLALAGGGEQYF. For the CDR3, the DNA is TGTGCCAGCAGTTTAGCCCTAGCGGGAGGCGGGGAGCAGTACTTC.

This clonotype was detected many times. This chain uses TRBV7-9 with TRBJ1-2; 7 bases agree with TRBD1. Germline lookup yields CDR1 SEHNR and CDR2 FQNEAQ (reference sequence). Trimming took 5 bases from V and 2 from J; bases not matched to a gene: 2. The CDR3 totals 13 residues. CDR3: CASSTTGNYGYTF. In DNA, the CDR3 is TGTGCCAGCAGCACGACAGGGAACTATGGCTACACCTTC.

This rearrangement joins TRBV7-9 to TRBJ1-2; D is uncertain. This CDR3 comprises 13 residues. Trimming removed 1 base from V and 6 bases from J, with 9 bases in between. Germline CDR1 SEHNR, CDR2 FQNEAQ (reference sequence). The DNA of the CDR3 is TGTGCCAGCAGCTTAGGATCTGGGAATGGCTACACCTTC. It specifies CASSLGSGNGYTF.

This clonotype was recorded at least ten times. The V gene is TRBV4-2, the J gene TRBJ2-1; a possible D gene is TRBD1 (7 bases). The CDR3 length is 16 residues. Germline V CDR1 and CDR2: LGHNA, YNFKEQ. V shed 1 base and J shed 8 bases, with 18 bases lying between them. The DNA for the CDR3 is TGTGCCAGCAGCCAAGGAACGCCGACAGGGAGGTATGAGCAGTTCTTC. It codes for CASSQGTPTGRYEQFF.

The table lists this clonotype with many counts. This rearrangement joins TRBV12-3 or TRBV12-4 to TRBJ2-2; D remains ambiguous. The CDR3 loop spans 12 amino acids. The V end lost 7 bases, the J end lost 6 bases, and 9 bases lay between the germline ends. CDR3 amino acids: CASTGVPGELFF. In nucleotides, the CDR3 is TGTGCCAGCACCGGAGTCCCCGGGGAGCTGTTTTTT.

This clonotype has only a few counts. CDR3 amino acids: CASSRRGLEQYF. The DNA of the CDR3 is TGTGCCAGCAGCCGCAGGGGACTCGAGCAGTACTTC. This chain links TRBV5-5 with TRBJ2-7; D is perhaps TRBD1 or TRBD2 (6 bases each). V lost 4 bases and J 6 bases, leaving 11 bases between the germline ends. The germline V gene has CDR1 SGHKS and CDR2 YYEKEE (reference sequence). The CDR3 runs to 12 residues. The complete variable domain, with remaining parts taken from reference TRBV5-5 and TRBJ2-7, reads DAGVTQSPTHLIKTRGQQVTLRCSPISGHKSVSWYQQVLGQGPQFIFQYYEKEERGRGNFPDRFSARQFPNYSSELNVNALLLGDSALYLCASSRRGLEQYFGPGTRLTVT.

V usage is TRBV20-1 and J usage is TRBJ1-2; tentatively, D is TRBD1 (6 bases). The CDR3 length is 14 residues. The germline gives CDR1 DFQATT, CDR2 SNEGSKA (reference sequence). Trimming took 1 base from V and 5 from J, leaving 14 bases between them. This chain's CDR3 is CSARGERGGYGYTF. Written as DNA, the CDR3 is TGCAGTGCTAGAGGGGAAAGGGGGGGGTATGGCTACACCTTC.